The 3 T cell receptor beta chains presented below share a single source sample, sequenced in a study of T-cell reconstitution after alpha-beta-depleted transplantation in children. Unique molecular identifiers were incorporated during preparation of the TCRbeta library. TCRdb reprocessed the PCR reads with MiXCR, giving one entry per CDR3 protein. In the table there are hundreds of thousands of distinct CDR3 sequences, 13% of which are singletons. The specimen comprised PBMCs, sampled before TCRalphabeta/CD19-depleted stem cell transplant. The receptors derive from a girl aged 2 to 10 with congenital amegakaryocytic thrombocytopenia, due to receive a stem cell transplant.

This clonotype was recorded many times. V gene TRBV7-9 combines with J gene TRBJ1-2; TRBD1 might be the D (5 bases). This CDR3 region has 16 residues. Germline values: CDR1 SEHNR, CDR2 FQNEAQ (reference sequence). Trimming left V 6 bases short and J 0 bases short, with 17 bases between. CDR3 nucleotide sequence: TGTGCCAGCAGGACTCTCGGAGACAGAGCTAACTATGGCTACACCTTC. Translation gives CASRTLGDRANYGYTF.

Ten or more counts support this clonotype. The J gene is TRBJ2-2, the V gene TRBV5-1; TRBD1 might be the D (5 bases). Trimming left V 0 bases short and J 0 bases short, with 9 bases between. From germline, CDR1 is SGHRS and CDR2 YFSETQ. This CDR3 is 16 amino acids long. The CDR3 sequence is CASSLVQGTNTGELFF. CDR3 nucleotides: TGCGCCAGCAGCTTGGTCCAGGGCACGAACACCGGGGAGCTGTTTTTT.

This clonotype was detected only a few times. The chain couples TRBV29-1 to TRBJ2-5; tentative D call: TRBD1 (6 bases). CDR1 SQVTM and CDR2 ANQGSEA come from the germline V gene. V was clipped by 5 bases and J by 5 bases, with 12 bases between them. CDR3 size: 12 residues. The CDR3 spells CSVLYQGETQYF. In nucleotides, the CDR3 is TGCAGCGTTCTATATCAGGGGGAGACCCAGTACTTC.